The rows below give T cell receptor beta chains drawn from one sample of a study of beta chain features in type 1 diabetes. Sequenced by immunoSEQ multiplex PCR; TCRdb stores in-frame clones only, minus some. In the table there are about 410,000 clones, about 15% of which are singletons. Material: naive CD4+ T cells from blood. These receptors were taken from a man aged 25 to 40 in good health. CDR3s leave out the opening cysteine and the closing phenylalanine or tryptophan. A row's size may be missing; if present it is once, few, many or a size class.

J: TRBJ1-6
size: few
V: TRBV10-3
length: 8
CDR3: ATTTGPLH

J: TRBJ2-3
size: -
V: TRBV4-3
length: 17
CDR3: ASSHLAGLAGVGTDTQY

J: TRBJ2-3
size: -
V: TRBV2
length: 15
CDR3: ASSQVGGILSTDTQY

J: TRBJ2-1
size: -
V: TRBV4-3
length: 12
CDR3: ASSRVEGDNEQF

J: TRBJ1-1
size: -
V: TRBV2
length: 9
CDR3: ASRVNTEAF

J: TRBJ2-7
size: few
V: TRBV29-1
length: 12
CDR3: SVEERQSSYEQY

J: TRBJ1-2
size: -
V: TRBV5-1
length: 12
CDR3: ASSGWTGRDGYT

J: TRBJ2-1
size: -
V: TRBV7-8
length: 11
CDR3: ASSLGPNNEQF

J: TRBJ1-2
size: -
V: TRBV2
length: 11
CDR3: ASSGDRGFRYT

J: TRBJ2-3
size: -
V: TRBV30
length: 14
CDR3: AWATHGLAGGDTQY

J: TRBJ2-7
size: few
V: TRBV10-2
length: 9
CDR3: ASSLGYEQY

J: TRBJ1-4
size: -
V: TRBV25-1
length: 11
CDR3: AGATGIFGKLF

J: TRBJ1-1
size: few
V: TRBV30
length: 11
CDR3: AWNDRVNTEAF

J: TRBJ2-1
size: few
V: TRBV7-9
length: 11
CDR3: ASSLIATNEQF

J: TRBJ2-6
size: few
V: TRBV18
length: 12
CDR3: ASSPSSRANVLT

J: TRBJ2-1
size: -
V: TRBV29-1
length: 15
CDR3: SVEPGLAGFRNNEQF

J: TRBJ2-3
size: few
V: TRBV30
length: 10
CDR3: AWSVSGNTQY

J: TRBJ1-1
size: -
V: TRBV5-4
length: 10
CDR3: ASSTGQTKAF

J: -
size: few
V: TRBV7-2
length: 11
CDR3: ASSRQSSYEQY

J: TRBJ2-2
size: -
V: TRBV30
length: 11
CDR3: AWRWGNTGELF

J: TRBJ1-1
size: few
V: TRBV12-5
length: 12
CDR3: ASGLVLGNPEAF

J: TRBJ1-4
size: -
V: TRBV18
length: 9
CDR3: ASSPQGKLF

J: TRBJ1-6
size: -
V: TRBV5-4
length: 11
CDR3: ASSSWTDSPLH

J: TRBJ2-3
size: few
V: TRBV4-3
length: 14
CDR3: ASSHETSGFTDTQY

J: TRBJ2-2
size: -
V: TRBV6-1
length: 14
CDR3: ASSEIQQGNTGELF

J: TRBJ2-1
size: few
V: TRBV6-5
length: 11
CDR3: ASSGGSYNEQF

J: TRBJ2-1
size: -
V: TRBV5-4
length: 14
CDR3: ASSTGVSGSGDEQF

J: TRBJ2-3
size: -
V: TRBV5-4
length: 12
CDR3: ASSLGQGKDTQY

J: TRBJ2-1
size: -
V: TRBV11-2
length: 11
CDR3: ASSYRDRGEQF

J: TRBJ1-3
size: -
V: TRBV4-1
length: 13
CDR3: ASSQSTRSGNTIY

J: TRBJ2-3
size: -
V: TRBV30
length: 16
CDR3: AWSGPTSGISNTDTQY

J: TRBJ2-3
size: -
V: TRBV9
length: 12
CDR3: ASSAGTPPDTQY

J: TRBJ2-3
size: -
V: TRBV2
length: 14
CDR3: ASWRREGASTDTQY

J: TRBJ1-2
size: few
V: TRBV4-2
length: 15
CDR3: ASSQALGGEGRRGYT

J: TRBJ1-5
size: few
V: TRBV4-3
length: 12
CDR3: ASSQDQTGQPQH

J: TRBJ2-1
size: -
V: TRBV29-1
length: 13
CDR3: SATGLAGQVGEQF

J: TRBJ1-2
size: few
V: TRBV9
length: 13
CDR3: ASSVNPSRGDRYT

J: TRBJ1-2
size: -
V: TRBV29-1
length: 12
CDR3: SINSGLGNYGYT

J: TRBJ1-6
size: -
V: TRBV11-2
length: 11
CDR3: ASSFEGNSPLH

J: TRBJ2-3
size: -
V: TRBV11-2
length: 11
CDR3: ASSTRLTDTQY